The 2 T cell receptor beta chains reported below all come from one sample, sequenced in a study of graft-versus-host responses after intestinal transplantation. This table comes from immunoSEQ multiplex PCR, and its TCRdb copy is limited to in-frame clones, with some not included. The sample carries about 98,000 clones, 86% recorded once. Sequenced material: PBMCs, taken 255 days after intestinal transplant. The receptors were sampled from a human patient who received an intestinal transplant, so some T cells may come from the graft donor.

The chain uses TRBV5-6 and TRBJ2-1, with D unclear. Germline V gives CDR1 SGHDT, CDR2 YYEEEE. V lost 0 bases to trimming and J lost 2 bases, with 12 bases between them. CDR3 length: 16 residues. This chain's CDR3 is CASSLGVQMAYNEQFF. CDR3 DNA sequence: TGTGCCAGCAGCTTGGGCGTCCAAATGGCCTACAATGAGCAGTTCTTC.

The V call is TRBV27, the J call TRBJ2-1; the D is unclear. Germline CDR1 is MNHEY and CDR2 is SMNVEV (reference sequence). This CDR3 is 16 amino acids long. V was cut by 2 bases and J by 1 base, with 12 bases left in between. The CDR3 nucleotides are TGTGCCAGCAGTTTAAAGGGTCCTCTTTCCTACAATGAGCAGTTCTTC. Encoded protein: CASSLKGPLSYNEQFF.